Reported below is one TCR beta chain. The antigen is undetermined. Method: immunoSEQ multiplex PCR; TCRdb's copy keeps in-frame clones and lacks some. This table has tens of thousands of clones, around 94% appearing once. This sample was included in a study of T cells in tuberculosis. Study-wide results and limits: Cases with active tuberculosis were adults, while controls were adolescents.

V was clipped by 3 bases and J by 4 bases, with 18 bases between them. Germline CDR1 and CDR2: MDHEN and SYDVKM. The CDR3 is made up of 16 amino acids. What was sequenced was PBMCs. The TCR comes from a donor aged 10-29 years with latent tuberculosis or without tuberculosis infection. The chain employs TRBV28 and TRBJ1-2, with D perhaps TRBD1 (5 bases). This CDR3 reads CASSFPPGAASYGYTF. As DNA, the CDR3 is TGTGCCAGCAGTTTCCCCCCTGGGGCAGCGTCCTATGGCTACACCTTC.